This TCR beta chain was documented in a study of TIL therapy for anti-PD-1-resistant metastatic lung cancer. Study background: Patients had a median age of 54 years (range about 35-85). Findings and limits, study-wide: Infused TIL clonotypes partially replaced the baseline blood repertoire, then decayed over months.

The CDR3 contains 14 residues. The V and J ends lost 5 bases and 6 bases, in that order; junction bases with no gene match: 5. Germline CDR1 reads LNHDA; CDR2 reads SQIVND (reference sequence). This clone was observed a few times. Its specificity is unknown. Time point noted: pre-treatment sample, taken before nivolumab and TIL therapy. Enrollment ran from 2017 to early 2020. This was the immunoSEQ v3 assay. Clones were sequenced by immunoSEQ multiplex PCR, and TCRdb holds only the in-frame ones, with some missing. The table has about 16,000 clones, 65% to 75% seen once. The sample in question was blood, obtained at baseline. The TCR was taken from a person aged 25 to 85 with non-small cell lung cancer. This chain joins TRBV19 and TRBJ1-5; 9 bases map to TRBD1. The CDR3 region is CASSGTGFGQPQHF. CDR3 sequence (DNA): TGTGCCAGTAGTGGGACAGGGTTCGGTCAGCCCCAGCATTTT.